The 11 T cell receptor beta chains presented below share a single source sample, sequenced in a study of blood T cells in healthy people across ages. PCR was performed a second time for 7 to 11 cycles using a sample-barcoded 5' primer and a J-beta primer mix. TCRdb used MiXCR to reprocess the 5' RACE reads, holding one entry per CDR3 protein. The sample contains 700,000 or so distinct CDR3 sequences, over 20% of which appear only once. Material for sequencing was blood. The receptors stem from a man aged 70-80 years in good health.

This clonotype has only a few counts. The rearrangement links TRBV5-1 to TRBJ2-3; weak D call: TRBD2 (5 bases). Germline V gene lookup returns CDR1 SGHRS and CDR2 YFSETQ. With 4 bases removed from V and 1 base from J, the gap between germline ends came to 13 bases. The CDR3 consists of 15 residues. The CDR3 spells CASSPRRAGTDTQYF. The DNA for the CDR3 is TGCGCCAGCAGCCCAAGGCGGGCAGGCACAGATACGCAGTATTTT.

The rearrangement uses TRBV29-1 and TRBJ2-7; TRBD1 matches at 8 bases. Germline V CDR1 and CDR2: SQVTM, ANQGSEA. The CDR3 sequence is 14 residues long. V shed 3 bases, J shed 2 bases, and the junction held 6 bases outside the gene matches. The CDR3 loop is CSVEEGTGTYEQYF. CDR3 nucleotide sequence: TGCAGCGTTGAGGAAGGGACAGGAACCTACGAGCAGTACTTC.

The rearrangement links TRBV10-3 to TRBJ2-5; unclear D gene. The J call may be wrong; the DNA end is better matched by TRBJ2-7. CDR1 is ENHRY and CDR2 is SYGVKD in the germline V gene. The CDR3 runs to 12 residues. CDR3 sequence (DNA): TGTGCCGTAGGAACGGCCGCCTACGAGCAGTACTTC. As protein: CAVGTAAYEQYF.

A few counts support this clonotype. This chain joins TRBV2 and TRBJ2-7; D is possibly TRBD2 (7 bases). This CDR3 contains 14 residues. CDR1 and CDR2 (germline): SNHLY, FYNNEI. V was pared by 1 base and J by 2 bases, with 9 bases between. The CDR3 DNA follows: TGTGCCAGCAGTGAAGGCGGGGGCGCCTACGAGCAGTACTTC. This sequence encodes CASSEGGGAYEQYF.

The gene calls are TRBV6-1 and TRBJ2-5; 10 bases are a match to TRBD1. The last part of the DNA fits TRBJ2-7 better; the J call may be wrong. Germline CDR1 and CDR2: MNHNS and SASEGT. The CDR3 consists of 13 residues. CDR3 sequence: CASSDGTGDEQYF. Written as DNA, the CDR3 is TGTGCCAGCAGTGACGGGACAGGGGACGAGCAGTACTTC.

The chain is built from TRBV19 and TRBJ2-1, with unresolved D. Per the germline V gene, CDR1 is LNHDA and CDR2 is SQIVND (reference sequence). The CDR3 loop spans 14 amino acids. The V end lost 2 bases, the J end lost 3 bases, and 8 bases lay between the germline ends. The DNA for the CDR3 is TGTGCCAGTAGTATATCTGCTAGCTACAATGAGCAGTTCTTC. Protein sequence: CASSISASYNEQFF.

V is TRBV6-1 and J is TRBJ2-3; D perhaps matches TRBD2 (7 bases). Germline values: CDR1 MNHNS, CDR2 SASEGT. V was shortened by 6 bases and J by 2 bases, with 21 bases between the two germline ends. The CDR3 consists of 17 residues. The CDR3 region has the DNA TGTGCCAGCAGCCCCAAGGGCGCGGGGGCCACCACAGATACGCAGTATTTT. This codes for CASSPKGAGATTDTQYF.

This clonotype was counted between two and nine times. This rearrangement joins TRBV12-3 or TRBV12-4 to TRBJ2-1, with D possibly being TRBD1 (6 bases). V was clipped by 4 bases and J by 7 bases, with 11 bases between them. The length of the CDR3 is 13 residues. CDR3 in amino acids: CASSSGRGNEQFF. In nucleotides, the CDR3 is TGTGCCAGCAGTTCCGGCAGGGGAAATGAGCAGTTCTTC.

At least ten counts were recorded for this clonotype. The chain links TRBV9 to TRBJ2-2; 7 nucleotides agree with TRBD2. The ends lost 4 bases at V and 9 bases at J; junction bases unmatched: 12. Germline V gene sequence: CDR1 SGDLS, CDR2 YYNGEE. This CDR3 comprises 15 residues. The CDR3 nucleotides read TGTGCCAGCAGCCCGGGGGGTTCCCCTACCCGGGAGCTGTTTTTT. The encoded protein is CASSPGGSPTRELFF.

The chain couples TRBV7-8 to TRBJ2-3; possibly TRBD2 for D (6 bases). The CDR3 extends over 15 amino acids. Between the trimmed V and J ends, which lost 1 base and 1 base, there was a span of 9 bases. Germline-derived CDR1 and CDR2 are SGHVS and FQNEAQ. The CDR3 reads CASSLGIAGTDTQYF. DNA of the CDR3: TGTGCCAGCAGCTTAGGCATAGCGGGCACAGATACGCAGTATTTT. Looking up the rest from reference TRBV7-8 and TRBJ2-3 gives the full variable domain: GAGVSQSPRYKVAKRGQDVALRCDPISGHVSLFWYQQALGQGPEFLTYFQNEAQLDKSGLPSDRFFAERPEGSVSTLKIQRTQQEDSAVYLCASSLGIAGTDTQYFGPGTRLTVL.

This clonotype was seen a handful of times. This chain uses TRBV6-1 with TRBJ1-1; D uncertain. Trimming took off 1 base at V and 14 bases at J, with 20 bases between the two ends. This CDR3 comprises 14 residues. CDR1 and CDR2 from the germline V gene are MNHNS and SASEGT. The CDR3 nucleotides read TGTGCCAGCAGTGAAGGGGGTAATCTACTCGGAGCCTTCTTT. Translating it yields CASSEGGNLLGAFF.